This record looks at one T cell receptor beta chain sequence and its context. This sample was included in a study of T cell responses to AZD1222 COVID-19 vaccine. Trimming at V came to 7 bases and at J to 7 bases, leaving 6 bases not matched to a gene. Per germline, CDR1 MNHEY and CDR2 SVGAGI. CDR3 length equals 13 residues. Only in-frame clones appear in the TCRdb table, and some are missing; sequencing was by immunoSEQ multiplex PCR. The sample gives 150,000 to 160,000 clones, about 88% of which show up once; about 19% is in the top ten. This sequence originates from an adult in good health. This specimen was peripheral blood, taken on day 0 of AZD1222 vaccination. The V and J genes are TRBV6-5 and TRBJ1-4; 7 nucleotides agree with TRBD1. This CDR3 is CASTQTGLEKLFF. The CDR3 DNA follows: TGTGCCAGCACTCAGACAGGGCTTGAAAAACTGTTTTTT.